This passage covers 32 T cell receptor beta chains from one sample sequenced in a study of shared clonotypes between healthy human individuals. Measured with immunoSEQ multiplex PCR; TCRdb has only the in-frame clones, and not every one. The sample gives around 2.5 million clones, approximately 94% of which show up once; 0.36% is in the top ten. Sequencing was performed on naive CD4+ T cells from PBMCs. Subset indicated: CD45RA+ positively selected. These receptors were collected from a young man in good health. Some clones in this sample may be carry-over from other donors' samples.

DNA of the CDR3: TGCACCCCTGGGGGGGGGCATGCCAAAAACATTCAGTACTTC. It specifies CTPGGGHAKNIQYF. This sequence joins TRBV29-1 and TRBJ2-4; possibly TRBD2 for D (7 bases). The CDR3 runs to 14 residues. Germline V gene data show CDR1 as SQVTM and CDR2 as ANQGSEA.

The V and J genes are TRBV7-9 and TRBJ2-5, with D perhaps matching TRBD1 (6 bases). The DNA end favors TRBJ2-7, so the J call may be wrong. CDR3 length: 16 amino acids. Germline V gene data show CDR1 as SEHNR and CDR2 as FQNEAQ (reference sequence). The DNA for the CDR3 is TGTGCCAGCAGCTTCTCAACGGGACCAGGGGTGGGCGAGCAGTACTTC. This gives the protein CASSFSTGPGVGEQYF.

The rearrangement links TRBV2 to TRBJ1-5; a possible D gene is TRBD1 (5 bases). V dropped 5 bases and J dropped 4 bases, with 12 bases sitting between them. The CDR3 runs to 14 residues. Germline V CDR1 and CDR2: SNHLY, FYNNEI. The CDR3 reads CASSQDMGNQPQHF. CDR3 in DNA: TGTGCCAGCAGTCAGGACATGGGAAATCAGCCCCAGCATTTT.

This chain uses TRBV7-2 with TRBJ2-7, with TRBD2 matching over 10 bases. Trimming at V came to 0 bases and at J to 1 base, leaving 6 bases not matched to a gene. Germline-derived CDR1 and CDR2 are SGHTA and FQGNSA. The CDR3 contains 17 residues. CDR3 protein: CASSLARQAGGSYEQYF. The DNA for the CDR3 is TGTGCCAGCAGCTTAGCCCGCCAAGCGGGAGGGTCCTACGAGCAGTACTTC.

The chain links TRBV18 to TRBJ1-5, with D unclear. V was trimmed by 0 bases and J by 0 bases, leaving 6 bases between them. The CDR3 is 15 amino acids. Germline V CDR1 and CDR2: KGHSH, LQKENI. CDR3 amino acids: CASSPPAGSNQPQHF. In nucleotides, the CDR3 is TGTGCCAGCTCACCACCGGCGGGTAGCAATCAGCCCCAGCATTTT. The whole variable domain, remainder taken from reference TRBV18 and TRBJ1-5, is NAGVMQNPRHLVRRRGQEARLRCSPMKGHSHVYWYRQLPEEGLKFMVYLQKENIIDESGMPKERFSAEFPKEGPSILRIQQVVRGDSAAYFCASSPPAGSNQPQHFGDGTRLSIL.

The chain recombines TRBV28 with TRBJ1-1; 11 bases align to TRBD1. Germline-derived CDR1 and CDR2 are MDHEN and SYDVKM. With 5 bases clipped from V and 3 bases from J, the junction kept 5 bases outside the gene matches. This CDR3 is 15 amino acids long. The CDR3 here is CASSGQGAGDTEAFF. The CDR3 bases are TGTGCCAGCAGTGGACAGGGGGCGGGTGACACTGAAGCTTTCTTT.

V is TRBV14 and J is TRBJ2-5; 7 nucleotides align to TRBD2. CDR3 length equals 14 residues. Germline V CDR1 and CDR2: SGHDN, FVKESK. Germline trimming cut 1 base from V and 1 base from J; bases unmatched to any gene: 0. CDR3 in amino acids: CASSQGGGQETQYF. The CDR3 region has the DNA TGTGCCAGCAGCCAAGGGGGGGGCCAAGAGACCCAGTACTTC.

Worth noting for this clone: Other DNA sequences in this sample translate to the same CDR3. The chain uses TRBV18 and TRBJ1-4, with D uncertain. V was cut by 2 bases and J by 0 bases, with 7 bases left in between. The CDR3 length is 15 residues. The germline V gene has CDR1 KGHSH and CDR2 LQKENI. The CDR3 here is CASSPGRATNEKLFF. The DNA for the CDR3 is TGTGCCAGCTCACCAGGGAGGGCAACTAATGAAAAACTGTTTTTT.

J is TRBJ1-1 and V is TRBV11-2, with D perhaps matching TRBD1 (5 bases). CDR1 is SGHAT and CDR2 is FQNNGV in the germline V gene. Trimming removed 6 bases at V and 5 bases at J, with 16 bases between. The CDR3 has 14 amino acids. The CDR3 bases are TGTGCCAGCAGACTCCTAGGGGTGAGAACTGAAGCTTTCTTT. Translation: CASRLLGVRTEAFF.

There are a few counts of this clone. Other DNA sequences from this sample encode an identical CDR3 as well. The CDR3 sequence is CASSSYNEQFF. The CDR3 DNA follows: TGTGCCAGCAGCTCCTACAATGAGCAGTTCTTC. The chain links TRBV28 to TRBJ2-1; no clear D. Per germline, CDR1 MDHEN and CDR2 SYDVKM. Trimming left V 6 bases short and J 0 bases short, with 0 bases between. The CDR3 is 11 residues long.

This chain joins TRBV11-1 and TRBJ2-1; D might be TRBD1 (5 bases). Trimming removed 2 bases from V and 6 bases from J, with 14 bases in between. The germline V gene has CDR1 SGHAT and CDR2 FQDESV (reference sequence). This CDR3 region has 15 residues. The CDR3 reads CASSLSQGAGNEQFF. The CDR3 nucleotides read TGTGCCAGCAGCTTATCCCAGGGCGCAGGCAATGAGCAGTTCTTC.

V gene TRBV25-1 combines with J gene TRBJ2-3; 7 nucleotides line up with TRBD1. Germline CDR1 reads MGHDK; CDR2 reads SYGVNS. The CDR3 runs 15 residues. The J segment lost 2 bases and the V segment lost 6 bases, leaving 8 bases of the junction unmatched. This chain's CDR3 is CASSPSGQATDTQYF. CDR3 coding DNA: TGTGCCAGCAGCCCCTCCGGACAGGCCACAGATACGCAGTATTTT.

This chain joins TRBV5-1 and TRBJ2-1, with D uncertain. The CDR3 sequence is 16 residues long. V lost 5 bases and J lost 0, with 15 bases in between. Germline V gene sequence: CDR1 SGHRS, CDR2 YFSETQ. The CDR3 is CASSWVRGNSYNEQFF. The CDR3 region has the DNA TGCGCCAGCAGTTGGGTCCGTGGGAACTCCTACAATGAGCAGTTCTTC.

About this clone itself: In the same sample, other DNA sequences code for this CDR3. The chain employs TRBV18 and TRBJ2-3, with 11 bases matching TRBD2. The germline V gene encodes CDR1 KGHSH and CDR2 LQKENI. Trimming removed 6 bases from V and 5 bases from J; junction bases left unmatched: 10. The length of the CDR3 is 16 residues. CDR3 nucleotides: TGTGCCAGCTCGCCCTTAGCGGGAGGGCCTGGAGATACGCAGTATTTT. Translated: CASSPLAGGPGDTQYF.

In DNA form, the CDR3 reads TGTGCCATCTCAAGTGCGGGGGGCACCGGGGAGCTGTTTTTT. This sequence encodes CAISSAGGTGELFF. J is TRBJ2-2 and V is TRBV27, with 8 bases that match TRBD2. Trimming took 10 bases from V and 4 from J; bases not matched to a gene: 8. The CDR3 contains 14 residues. Per the germline V gene, CDR1 is MNHEY and CDR2 is SMNVEV (reference sequence).

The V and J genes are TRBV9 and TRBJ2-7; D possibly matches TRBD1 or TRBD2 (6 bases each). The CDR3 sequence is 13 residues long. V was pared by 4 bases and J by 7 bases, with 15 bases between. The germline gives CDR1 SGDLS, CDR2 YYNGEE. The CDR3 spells CASSPRGPGEQYF. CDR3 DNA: TGTGCCAGCAGCCCCCGGGGGCCGGGAGAGCAGTACTTC.

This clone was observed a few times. The CDR3 sequence: CASSENRNQPQHF. CDR3 nucleotides: TGTGCCAGCAGTGAAAACAGGAATCAGCCCCAGCATTTT. The chain is built from TRBV2 and TRBJ1-5, with TRBD1 as a possible D gene (5 bases). CDR1 SNHLY and CDR2 FYNNEI come from the germline V gene. V was clipped by 2 bases and J by 4 bases, with 6 bases between them. The CDR3 extends over 13 amino acids. The complete variable domain, with remaining parts taken from reference TRBV2 and TRBJ1-5, reads EPEVTQTPSHQVTQMGQEVILRCVPISNHLYFYWYRQILGQKVEFLVSFYNNEISEKSEIFDDQFSVERPDGSNFTLKIRSTKLEDSAMYFCASSENRNQPQHFGDGTRLSIL.

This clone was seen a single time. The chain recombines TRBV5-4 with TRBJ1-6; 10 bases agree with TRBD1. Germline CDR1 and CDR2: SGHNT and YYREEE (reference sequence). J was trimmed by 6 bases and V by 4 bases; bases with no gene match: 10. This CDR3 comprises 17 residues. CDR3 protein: CASSVPGQGKGNSPLHF. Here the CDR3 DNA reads TGTGCCAGCAGCGTCCCGGGACAGGGGAAGGGTAATTCACCCCTCCACTTT. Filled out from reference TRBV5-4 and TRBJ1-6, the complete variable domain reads ETGVTQSPTHLIKTRGQQVTLRCSSQSGHNTVSWYQQALGQGPQFIFQYYREEENGRGNFPPRFSGLQFPNYSSELNVNALELDDSALYLCASSVPGQGKGNSPLHFGNGTRLTVT.

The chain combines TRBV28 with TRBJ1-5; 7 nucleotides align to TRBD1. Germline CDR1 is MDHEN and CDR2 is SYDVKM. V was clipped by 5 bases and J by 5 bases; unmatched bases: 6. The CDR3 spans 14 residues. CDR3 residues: CASSLDRVDQPQHF. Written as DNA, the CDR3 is TGTGCCAGCAGTCTCGACAGGGTTGATCAGCCCCAGCATTTT.

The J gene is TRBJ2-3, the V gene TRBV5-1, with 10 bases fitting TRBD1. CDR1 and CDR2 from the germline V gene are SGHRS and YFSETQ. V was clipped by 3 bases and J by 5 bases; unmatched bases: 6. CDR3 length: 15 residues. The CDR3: CASSSDRGLRDTQYF. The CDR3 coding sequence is TGCGCCAGCAGCTCCGACAGGGGGCTGAGAGATACGCAGTATTTT.

Written as DNA, the CDR3 is TGTGCCAGCAGCTTCCCGGCAGGGTACACAGATACGCAGTATTTT. Protein sequence: CASSFPAGYTDTQYF. This chain joins TRBV7-2 and TRBJ2-3, with TRBD1 as a possible D gene (5 bases). This CDR3 is 15 amino acids long. CDR1 is SGHTA and CDR2 is FQGNSA in the germline V gene. V lost 3 bases to trimming and J lost 2 bases, with 12 bases between them.

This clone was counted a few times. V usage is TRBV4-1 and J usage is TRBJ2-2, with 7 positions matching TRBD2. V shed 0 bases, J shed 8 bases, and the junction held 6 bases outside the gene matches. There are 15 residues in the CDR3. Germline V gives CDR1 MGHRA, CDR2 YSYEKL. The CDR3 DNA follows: TGCGCCAGCAGCCAAGATTTGACTAGCAGGGGGGAGCTGTTTTTT. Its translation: CASSQDLTSRGELFF.

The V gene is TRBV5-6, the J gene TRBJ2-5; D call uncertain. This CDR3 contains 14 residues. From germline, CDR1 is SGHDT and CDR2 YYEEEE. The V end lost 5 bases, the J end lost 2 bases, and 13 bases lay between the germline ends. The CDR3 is CASSPLRRQETQYF. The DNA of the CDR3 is TGTGCCAGCAGTCCTCTGAGGCGTCAAGAGACCCAGTACTTC.

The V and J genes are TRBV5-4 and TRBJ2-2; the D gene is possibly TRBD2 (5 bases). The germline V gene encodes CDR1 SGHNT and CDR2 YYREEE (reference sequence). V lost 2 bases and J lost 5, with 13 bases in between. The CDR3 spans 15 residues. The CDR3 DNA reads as TGTGCCAGCAGCTTATCTGGAGGATCGACCGGGGAGCTGTTTTTT. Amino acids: CASSLSGGSTGELFF.

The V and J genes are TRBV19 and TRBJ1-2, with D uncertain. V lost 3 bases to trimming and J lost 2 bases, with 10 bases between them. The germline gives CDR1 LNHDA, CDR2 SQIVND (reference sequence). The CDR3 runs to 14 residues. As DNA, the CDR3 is TGTGCCAGTAGTATCCGCCCGGGGAACTATGGCTACACCTTC. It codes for CASSIRPGNYGYTF.

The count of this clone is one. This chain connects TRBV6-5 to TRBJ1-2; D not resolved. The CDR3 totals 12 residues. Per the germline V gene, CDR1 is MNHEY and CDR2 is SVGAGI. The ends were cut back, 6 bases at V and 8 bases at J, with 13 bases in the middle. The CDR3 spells CASRNTMGGYTF. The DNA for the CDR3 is TGTGCCAGCAGAAACACTATGGGGGGCTACACCTTC.

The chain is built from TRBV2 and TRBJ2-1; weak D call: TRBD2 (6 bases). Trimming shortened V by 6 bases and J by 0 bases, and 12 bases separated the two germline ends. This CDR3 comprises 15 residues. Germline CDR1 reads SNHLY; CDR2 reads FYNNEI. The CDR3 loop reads CASRRGDSSYNEQFF. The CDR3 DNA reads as TGTGCCAGCAGGCGCGGGGATAGCTCCTACAATGAGCAGTTCTTC.

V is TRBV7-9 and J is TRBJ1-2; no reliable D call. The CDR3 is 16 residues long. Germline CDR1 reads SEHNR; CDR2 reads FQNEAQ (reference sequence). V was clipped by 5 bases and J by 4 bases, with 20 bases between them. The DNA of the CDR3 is TGTGCCAGCAGCCCCGCCCCCGGGTGGTGGGGCTATGGCTACACCTTC. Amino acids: CASSPAPGWWGYGYTF. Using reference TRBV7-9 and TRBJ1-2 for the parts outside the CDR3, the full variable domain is DTGVSQNPRHKITKRGQNVTFRCDPISEHNRLYWYRQTLGQGPEFLTYFQNEAQLEKSRLLSDRFSAERPKGSFSTLEIQRTEQGDSAMYLCASSPAPGWWGYGYTFGSGTRLTVV.

The CDR3 sequence is CASSSQLAGGDNEQFF. CDR3 coding DNA: TGTGCCAGCAGCTCACAACTAGCGGGAGGTGACAATGAGCAGTTCTTC. The V gene is TRBV11-3, the J gene TRBJ2-1, with 12 positions matching TRBD2. Germline V gene lookup returns CDR1 SGHNT and CDR2 YENEEA. The CDR3 length is 16 residues. J was trimmed by 5 bases and V by 4 bases; bases with no gene match: 6.

The CDR3 nucleotides are TGTGCCAGTAGTATCGGCAGCCACGCGTCCACTGAAGCTTTCTTT. Encoded protein: CASSIGSHASTEAFF. The chain combines TRBV19 with TRBJ1-1; D gene uncertain. CDR1 and CDR2 (germline): LNHDA, SQIVND (reference sequence). The CDR3 loop spans 15 amino acids. Trimming pared 3 bases from V and 4 bases from J, leaving 15 bases between.

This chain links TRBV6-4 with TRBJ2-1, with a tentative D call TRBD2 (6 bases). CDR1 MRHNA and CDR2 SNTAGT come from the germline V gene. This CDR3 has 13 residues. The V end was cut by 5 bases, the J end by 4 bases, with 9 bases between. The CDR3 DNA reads TGTGCCAGCAGTCTGGACTATTACAATGAGCAGTTCTTC. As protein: CASSLDYYNEQFF.

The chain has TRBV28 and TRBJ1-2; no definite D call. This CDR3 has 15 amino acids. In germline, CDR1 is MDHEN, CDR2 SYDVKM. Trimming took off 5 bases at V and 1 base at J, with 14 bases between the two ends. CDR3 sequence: CASSPPGGVNYGYTF. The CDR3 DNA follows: TGTGCCAGCAGTCCCCCGGGCGGGGTTAACTATGGCTACACCTTC.